Listed here is a single TCR beta chain. Its antigen is not yet known. One base away lies a much larger clone, so this may be a sequencing read error. RNA was isolated from bulk unsorted tissue, and RNA quality was assessed with a NanoDrop ND-1000 and an Agilent 2100. Newly diagnosed lung cancer patients without prior chemotherapy who had been admitted for thoracic surgery in China between August and November 2014 were enrolled as donors. Patients with previous radiotherapy or chemotherapy, or with another concurrent cancer, were excluded from the study. Pieces of surgical tissue measuring about 1-2.2 cm3 were kept in RNAlater solution and stored at -80 degrees C until use. This entry belongs to a study of tumor and adjacent non-tumor tissue in lung cancer (dated by TCRdb to 2016 to 2019). Background for the entire study: Of the cohort, more than ten patients had adenocarcinoma, 2 had squamous cell carcinoma and 1 had small cell lung cancer. Ages among the approximately 15 patients ranged from roughly 31 to 85 years, there were ten or so men and 5 women, and disease was at TNM stage I to III. Sequencing generated a total of 130,000,000 or so productive TCRbeta reads, averaging about 4.2 million reads per sample. Bulk TCRbeta repertoires were compared between lung tumor tissue and matched distant non-tumor lung tissue obtained from roughly 16 lung cancer patients. For each patient, one tumor sample and one normal lung sample were taken, giving thirty paired specimens that underwent TCRbeta CDR3 sequencing. Summary of the overall study and its limitations: Peripheral blood was not sequenced, so blood TCRbeta repertoires were not examined in the lung cancer patients of the study. With only roughly 14 patients in the cohort, the authors noted that larger samples and more detailed clinical data are needed. The methods do not name the sequencing platform or mention unique molecular identifiers. Significantly higher TCR diversity (inverse Simpson) was observed in tumor tissue than in normal lung tissue (approximately 400 vs 170, P = 0.0075, Mann-Whitney U test). TCR diversity was significantly higher in younger patients, and greater tumor TCR diversity was associated with shorter overall survival and shorter disease-free survival. A significantly larger cumulative share of the repertoire was made up by the top 100 clones in normal lung than in tumor tissue.

The library was made by multiplex PCR. These reads were obtained on an Illumina HiSeq 2500. TCRbeta libraries were constructed through three rounds of nested PCR with primers (Table S4) according to protocols adapted from ARM-PCR. Before sequencing, PCR products of 200-500 bp were excised from the gel and purified with the QIAquick gel extraction kit. The original methods were these. Trimmomatic was used to clean the reads, FLASH was used to merge the reads into complete CDR3 sequences, and MiTCR was used to assign the reads to V(D)J germline segments. Clonal diversity was calculated as the inverse Simpson's index using VDJtools. Productive reads were defined as in-frame sequences without a premature stop codon. TCRdb trimmed the raw reads at Q25, called clones with MiXCR and kept productive beta chains. All rows with the same CDR3 protein become a single entry with the most common DNA and genes. The V and J calls were determined by TCRdb, not by the authors. Here the sample has around 74,000 distinct CDR3 sequences; around two thirds occur a single time. The ten largest clones take up roughly an eighth of the sample.

Looking up the germline V gene yields CDR1 ENHRY and CDR2 SYGVKD. V loses 7 bases at its end and J loses 8 bases; junction bases beyond the gene matches: 21. From the cysteine up to the phenylalanine, the CDR3 has a length of 18 residues. Of the read, only the CDR3 DNA is kept; its 54 bases are in frame from base 1. Sequencing used lung tumor tissue. This clonotype was obtained from a woman between 65 and 79 years old with non-small cell lung cancer. This sequence uses TRBV10-3 and TRBJ2-1, and TRBD2 aligns with 9 junction nucleotides. The CDR3 amino acid sequence is: CAITSSGSLVGSVYEQFF. In nucleotides, the sequence is TGTGCCATCACAAGTAGCGGGAGTTTAGTGGGGTCGGTATATGAGCAGTTCTTC.